A selection of T cell receptor beta chains follows, all from one sample in a study of shared clonotypes between healthy human individuals. Here immunoSEQ multiplex PCR was the method, and the copy in TCRdb shows in-frame clones only, minus some. The sample includes 2 million to 3 million clones, 90% to 95% of them seen just once. Sequences were obtained from naive CD4+ T cells from PBMCs. The receptors were gathered from a man aged 18 to 30 in good health. Some clones in this sample may be carry-over from other donors' samples. CDR3s include the opening cysteine and the closing phenylalanine or tryptophan. Fields, in order: J gene, V gene, CDR3 length, D gene, CDR3 protein. A D gene is named only where the DNA matches it firmly.

J: TRBJ2-7; V: TRBV5-1; length: 18; D: TRBD2; CDR3: CASSYGTSGRAQFYEQYF
J: TRBJ2-1; V: TRBV7-9; length: 14; D: NA; CDR3: CASSLVNGEDEQFF
J: TRBJ2-3; V: TRBV29-1; length: 14; D: NA; CDR3: CSIEPGGGGDTQYF
J: TRBJ2-5; V: TRBV9; length: 16; D: NA; CDR3: CASSVGPGKGEETQYF
J: TRBJ1-1; V: TRBV6-5; length: 16; D: TRBD1; CDR3: CASSSTSRGMNTEAFF
J: TRBJ1-3; V: TRBV18; length: 16; D: NA; CDR3: CASSPPPGLTLGTIYF
J: TRBJ2-5; V: TRBV15; length: 15; D: TRBD2; CDR3: CATSRDTSERETQYF
J: TRBJ2-6; V: TRBV6-6; length: 16; D: TRBD1; CDR3: CASRGQERSGANVLTF
J: TRBJ2-1; V: TRBV19; length: 15; D: TRBD2; CDR3: CASIETSGAYNEQFF
J: TRBJ2-1; V: TRBV5-1; length: 16; D: TRBD2; CDR3: CASSLLAGVSINEQFF
J: TRBJ1-4; V: TRBV19; length: 13; D: NA; CDR3: CASSMSGGEKLFF
J: TRBJ2-3; V: TRBV28; length: 13; D: NA; CDR3: CASTTGSTDTQYF
J: TRBJ1-4; V: TRBV29-1; length: 11; D: NA; CDR3: CSGRSNERLFF
J: TRBJ1-1; V: TRBV7-2; length: 11; D: NA; CDR3: CASSEGIEAFF
J: TRBJ1-1; V: TRBV9; length: 13; D: TRBD1; CDR3: CASNRGTGGEAFF
J: TRBJ1-1; V: TRBV27; length: 15; D: TRBD1; CDR3: CASSLQGAGNTEAFF
J: TRBJ2-1; V: TRBV10-3; length: 14; D: NA; CDR3: CATKTGTQYNEQFF
J: TRBJ2-7; V: TRBV18; length: 15; D: TRBD2; CDR3: CASSPEAGGTYEQYF
J: TRBJ2-7; V: TRBV11-2; length: 16; D: TRBD2; CDR3: CASRTTWSGRAYEQYF
J: TRBJ2-1; V: TRBV7-3; length: 19; D: TRBD1; CDR3: CASSPIGTGRGYNINEQFF
J: TRBJ1-3; V: TRBV19; length: 17; D: TRBD1; CDR3: CASSPGQGSYSGNTIYF
J: TRBJ2-3; V: TRBV14; length: 14; D: NA; CDR3: CASSQSSITDTQYF
J: TRBJ2-2; V: TRBV6-1; length: 14; D: TRBD1; CDR3: CASIRQGAVGELFF
J: TRBJ2-7; V: TRBV5-1; length: 14; D: TRBD1; CDR3: CASSLGTGGGEQYF
J: TRBJ2-2; V: TRBV7-2; length: 16; D: NA; CDR3: CASSLGGAGNTGELFF
J: TRBJ2-1; V: TRBV7-3; length: 14; D: TRBD2; CDR3: CASSPRSGVVPEFF
J: TRBJ1-1; V: TRBV5-1; length: 16; D: TRBD1; CDR3: CASSSLPGTGETEAFF